Listed below are T cell receptor beta chains from one sample, sequenced in a study of response to subunit inactivated influenza vaccine. TCRdb used MiXCR to reprocess the RT-PCR reads, holding one entry per CDR3 protein. The profile shows 300,000 to 350,000 distinct CDR3 sequences, around a fifth of them singletons. The sample consisted of PBMCs from blood, taken around 22 months after vaccination. These receptors were taken from a man in his fifties or sixties who received an inactivated influenza vaccine. CDR3s leave out the opening cysteine and the closing phenylalanine or tryptophan.

>TRBV6-2/TRBV6-3|TRBJ2-1
ASSYPIYYRGLNEQF
>TRBV15|TRBJ1-5
ATSGETGGNQPQH
>TRBV6-2/TRBV6-3|TRBJ2-4
ASSYEGELAKNIQY
>TRBV12-3/TRBV12-4|TRBJ1-2
ASSQTGAGGGYT
>TRBV12-5|TRBJ1-1
ASGPDPGGYTEAF
>TRBV12-3/TRBV12-4|TRBJ1-5
ASSLGQGSQPQH
>TRBV20-1|TRBJ1-1
SARQRMNTEAF
>TRBV5-4|TRBJ2-1
ASSSRGGSYNEQF
>TRBV7-8|TRBJ2-7
ASRKVGSYEQY
>TRBV27|TRBJ2-2
ASSPGQGIGELF
>TRBV29-1|TRBJ2-7
SVEGGGYEQY
>TRBV6-4|TRBJ1-6
ASSGGYNSPLH
>TRBV20-1|TRBJ1-5
STRQEFQPQH